Below are 14 T cell receptor beta chains sequenced from a single sample in a study of CD8 T cells in Susac syndrome. An amount of RNA that ranged from roughly 0.45 to 1 ug was reverse transcribed with random hexamers. TCRdb processed the immunoSEQ multiplex PCR reads anew with MiXCR; each CDR3 protein has one entry. The data hold roughly 130,000 distinct CDR3 sequences, with over 90% observed a single time. Sequenced input: CD4+ T cells from PBMCs. The receptors originated from a human donor in good health.

The chain recombines TRBV19 with TRBJ2-3; 7 bases line up with TRBD2. The V segment lost 8 bases and the J segment 2 bases; nucleotides outside the gene matches: 10. Germline CDR1 and CDR2: LNHDA and SQIVND (reference sequence). The CDR3 spans 15 residues. The CDR3 nucleotides read TGTGCCAGTCTGAGTACTAGCGCCTCCACAGATACGCAGTATTTT. As protein: CASLSTSASTDTQYF.

The rearrangement joins TRBV3-1 to TRBJ2-7, with TRBD2 matching over 11 bases. V shed 2 bases and J 2 bases; nucleotides not matched to a gene: 2. Germline lookup yields CDR1 LGHDT and CDR2 YNNKEL (reference sequence). The CDR3 is made up of 15 amino acids. The CDR3 protein is CASSQTSGSPYEQYF. Here the CDR3 DNA reads TGTGCCAGCAGCCAAACTAGCGGGAGTCCCTACGAGCAGTACTTC.

The gene calls are TRBV7-2 and TRBJ2-3; weak D call: TRBD2 (6 bases). Germline V gives CDR1 SGHTA, CDR2 FQGNSA. The ends were cut back, 4 bases at V and 1 base at J, with 15 bases in the middle. The CDR3 covers 16 residues. The CDR3 DNA reads TGTGCCAGCAGCTCCGGACCCCGGAGGGGCACAGATACGCAGTATTTT. This sequence encodes CASSSGPRRGTDTQYF.

The chain has TRBV28 and TRBJ2-7, with D perhaps matching TRBD1 (7 bases). The CDR3 runs 13 residues. Germline V gene data show CDR1 as MDHEN and CDR2 as SYDVKM. This chain's CDR3 is CVTNGGGADEQYF. The CDR3 nucleotides are TGTGTCACTAATGGAGGGGGCGCGGATGAGCAGTACTTC.

V is TRBV12-3 or TRBV12-4 and J is TRBJ2-7; 9 bases match TRBD1. The V segment lost 3 bases and the J segment 6 bases; nucleotides outside the gene matches: 3. The CDR3 contains 13 residues. CDR3 DNA sequence: TGTGCCAGCAGTTTTACAGGGGGCTTCGAGCAGTACTTC. It yields the protein CASSFTGGFEQYF.

The V call is TRBV7-6, the J call TRBJ1-5; the D is unclear. V dropped 1 base and J dropped 6 bases, with 10 bases sitting between them. The CDR3 contains 14 residues. Germline CDR1 SGHVS, CDR2 FNYEAQ. The CDR3 here is CASSLGPALQPQHF. The CDR3 DNA follows: TGTGCCAGCAGCTTAGGTCCAGCCCTTCAGCCCCAGCATTTT.

The rearrangement links TRBV6-4 to TRBJ2-5, with 11 bases that match TRBD1. Trimming removed 4 bases from V and 7 bases from J; junction bases left unmatched: 2. Germline V gene lookup returns CDR1 MRHNA and CDR2 SNTAGT. This CDR3 comprises 13 residues. The CDR3 loop is CASSAGTGGTQYF. Written as DNA, the CDR3 is TGTGCCAGCAGTGCCGGGACAGGGGGGACCCAGTACTTC.

V usage is TRBV5-1 and J usage is TRBJ2-3; D might be TRBD2 (6 bases). Trimming took off 4 bases at V and 4 bases at J, with 19 bases between the two ends. The length of the CDR3 is 16 residues. From germline, CDR1 is SGHRS and CDR2 YFSETQ. CDR3 sequence: CASSDGMRGRADTQYF. In DNA, the CDR3 is TGCGCCAGCAGCGACGGGATGCGGGGTCGGGCAGATACGCAGTATTTT.

The gene calls are TRBV24-1 and TRBJ2-7, with D possibly TRBD1 on 5 matching bases. Trimming cost V 4 bases and J 2 bases, with 11 bases left between them. The CDR3 has 14 amino acids. The germline V gene has CDR1 KGHDR and CDR2 SFDVKD. CDR3 in amino acids: CATSEAGPTYEQYF. The CDR3 DNA sequence: TGTGCCACCAGTGAGGCAGGGCCTACCTACGAGCAGTACTTC.

The rearrangement links TRBV7-9 to TRBJ2-1, with TRBD2 matching 8 bases. This CDR3 contains 14 residues. With V trimmed by 2 bases and J by 3 bases, 0 bases remained unmatched. Germline values: CDR1 SEHNR, CDR2 FQNEAQ (reference sequence). CDR3 in amino acids: CASSLSGGYNEQFF. The CDR3 DNA sequence: TGTGCCAGCAGCTTAAGCGGGGGCTACAATGAGCAGTTCTTC.

The V gene is TRBV28, the J gene TRBJ2-5; 12 nucleotides align to TRBD2. The CDR3 is 16 residues long. Germline V gene sequence: CDR1 MDHEN, CDR2 SYDVKM. Germline trimming cut 5 bases from V and 5 bases from J; bases unmatched to any gene: 9. CDR3 bases: TGTGCCAGCAGTGTCCACTCTAGCGGGAGGGTGGAGACCCAGTACTTC. Translation: CASSVHSSGRVETQYF.

This clonotype has more than one count but fewer than ten. The chain's CDR3 is CASSPLAGAGGELFF. CDR3 nucleotides: TGTGCCAGCAGTCCACTAGCGGGAGCAGGCGGGGAGCTGTTTTTT. This rearrangement joins TRBV28 to TRBJ2-2; 11 bases map to TRBD2. The V gene end was trimmed by 5 bases and the J gene end by 7 bases; junction bases not matched to a gene: 6. CDR1 is MDHEN, CDR2 SYDVKM, per germline. This CDR3 spans 15 amino acids.

Only one count was recorded for this clonotype. The chain links TRBV30 to TRBJ1-2; D gene uncertain. Germline loops: CDR1 GTSNPN, CDR2 SVGIG (reference sequence). The V and J ends lost 0 bases and 7 bases respectively, with 12 bases between them. The CDR3 length is 13 residues. The CDR3 DNA is TGTGCCTGGAGTGTATCCTCTACCCGTGGCTACACCTTC. Protein product: CAWSVSSTRGYTF. Supplemented by reference TRBV30 and TRBJ1-2, the full variable domain reads SQTIHQWPATLVQPVGSPLSLECTVEGTSNPNLYWYRQAAGRGLQLLFYSVGIGQISSEVPQNLSASRPQDRQFILSSKKLLLSDSGFYLCAWSVSSTRGYTFGSGTRLTVV.

The J gene is TRBJ2-2, the V gene TRBV19; possible D gene TRBD1, 6 bases. Trimming shortened V by 5 bases and J by 5 bases, and 15 bases separated the two germline ends. The CDR3 contains 15 residues. Germline V gene lookup returns CDR1 LNHDA and CDR2 SQIVND (reference sequence). The CDR3 DNA reads as TGTGCCAGTAGTCCCGGGACAAAGAATACCGGGGAGCTGTTTTTT. Its protein is CASSPGTKNTGELFF.